The 18 T cell receptor beta chains below all came from one sample that was sequenced in a study of Ad26.COV2.S vaccination and SARS-CoV-2 variants. As to treatment: over 15 received Ad26.COV2.S at low or high dose, single or two shots; several received placebo; per-sample allocation not given. On day 63 after the first injection, vaccine and placebo recipients gave samples. Repertoires were generated with immunoSEQ multiplex PCR, while TCRdb's copy carries only in-frame clones and drops some. The sample has about 350,000 clones; around nine tenths are singletons. Specimen: peripheral blood, collected in a trial of Ad26.COV2.S vaccine versus placebo. Every receptor here comes from a person aged 18 to 59 who received the Ad26.COV2.S COVID-19 vaccine or a placebo.

The V and J genes are TRBV20-1 and TRBJ1-1; D is possibly TRBD1 (6 bases). This CDR3 has 15 amino acids. V dropped 3 bases and J dropped 6 bases, with 20 bases sitting between them. Looked up from germline, CDR1 is DFQATT and CDR2 is SNEGSKA (reference sequence). In nucleotides, the CDR3 is TGCAGTGCTAGTCCCCTTACAGGGACGATCGCTGAAGCTTTCTTT. Protein product: CSASPLTGTIAEAFF.

The rearrangement links TRBV7-3 to TRBJ1-2; TRBD1 is a possible D gene (5 bases). There are 13 residues in the CDR3. Trimming pared 5 bases from V and 10 bases from J, leaving 17 bases between. Germline V gene sequence: CDR1 SGHTA, CDR2 FQGTGA. The CDR3 region is CASSPLLGGNYTF. Here the CDR3 DNA reads TGTGCCAGCAGCCCACTTCTCGGGGGGAACTACACCTTC.

The J gene is TRBJ2-1, the V gene TRBV6-5, with 7 positions matching TRBD1. The CDR3 runs to 16 residues. Per the germline V gene, CDR1 is MNHEY and CDR2 is SVGAGI. The V segment lost 2 bases and the J segment 0 bases; nucleotides outside the gene matches: 4. The CDR3 reads CASSYQGEVSYNEQFF. CDR3 DNA sequence: TGTGCCAGCAGTTACCAGGGGGAAGTCTCCTACAATGAGCAGTTCTTC.

The J gene is TRBJ1-5, the V gene TRBV6-6, with D maybe TRBD1 (5 bases). Trimming left V 6 bases short and J 3 bases short, with 12 bases between. There are 14 residues in the CDR3. Germline lookup yields CDR1 MNHNY and CDR2 SVGAGI (reference sequence). This CDR3 reads CASSHGGVNQPQHF. The CDR3 region has the DNA TGTGCCAGCAGCCACGGGGGTGTCAATCAGCCCCAGCATTTT.

J is TRBJ1-5 and V is TRBV18, with TRBD1 identical over 11 bases. The germline gives CDR1 KGHSH, CDR2 LQKENI. The V gene end was trimmed by 3 bases and the J gene end by 0 bases; junction bases not matched to a gene: 1. This CDR3 is built from 16 residues. The CDR3 coding sequence is TGTGCCAGCTCACCCGGACAGGGGGCTAGCAATCAGCCCCAGCATTTT. Residues: CASSPGQGASNQPQHF.

The gene calls are TRBV7-8 and TRBJ2-3; D unclear. The germline CDR1 and CDR2 sequences are SGHVS and FQNEAQ. CDR3 size: 12 residues. Trimming removed 5 bases from V and 10 bases from J, with 13 bases in between. The CDR3 coding sequence is TGTGCCAGCAGCCGGGCCATATACCCGCAGTATTTT. Its translation: CASSRAIYPQYF.

This chain links TRBV5-1 with TRBJ2-7; 12 bases fit TRBD2. The V and J ends lost 4 bases and 4 bases, in that order; junction bases with no gene match: 9. The CDR3 sequence is 16 residues long. Germline CDR1 reads SGHRS; CDR2 reads YFSETQ. The CDR3 protein is CASSSLAGGPSYEQYF. Written as DNA, the CDR3 is TGCGCCAGCAGCAGCCTAGCGGGAGGGCCCTCGTACGAGCAGTACTTC.

V and J are TRBV7-9 and TRBJ2-2; D possibly matches TRBD1 or TRBD2 (6 bases each). The CDR3 runs to 14 residues. CDR1 SEHNR and CDR2 FQNEAQ come from the germline V gene (reference sequence). V was cut by 10 bases and J by 4 bases, with 16 bases left in between. CDR3 coding DNA: TGTGCCACCCGAGGGGGAGGACCCACCGGGGAGCTGTTTTTT. Amino acid sequence: CATRGGGPTGELFF.

The V and J genes are TRBV6-5 and TRBJ1-2; D remains ambiguous. This CDR3 comprises 13 residues. V was shortened by 4 bases and J by 3 bases, with 9 bases between the two germline ends. Germline CDR1 reads MNHEY; CDR2 reads SVGAGI. CDR3 coding DNA: TGTGCCAGCAGTTTCTTCCATGACTATGGCTACACCTTC. Protein product: CASSFFHDYGYTF.

Regarding this clone: A single base separates this from a much larger clone, so it may be a read error. The sample has other DNA sequences that encode this CDR3 too. The rearrangement joins TRBV28 to TRBJ2-7; tentatively, D is TRBD1 or TRBD2 (5 bases each). V lost 6 bases, J lost 2 bases, and 8 bases lay in between. The germline V gene encodes CDR1 MDHEN and CDR2 SYDVKM. CDR3 size: 12 residues. The CDR3 bases are TGTGCCAGCAGCTCGGGGCCCTACGAGCAGTACTTC. Translation gives CASSSGPYEQYF.

The J gene is TRBJ1-4, the V gene TRBV5-6; D is undetermined. Trimming cost V 0 bases and J 4 bases, with 4 bases left between them. Germline loops: CDR1 SGHDT, CDR2 YYEEEE. This CDR3 spans 13 amino acids. The CDR3 reads CASSLGGNEKLFF. DNA of the CDR3: TGTGCCAGCAGCTTGGGGGGTAATGAAAAACTGTTTTTT.

J is TRBJ2-7 and V is TRBV24-1; TRBD1 or TRBD2 may be the D gene (5 bases each). The CDR3 is made up of 15 amino acids. V was shortened by 5 bases and J by 4 bases, with 17 bases between the two germline ends. Germline assignment: CDR1 KGHDR and CDR2 SFDVKD. This CDR3 is CATSALRDGYYEQYF. In nucleotides, the CDR3 is TGTGCCACCAGTGCCCTTCGGGACGGTTATTACGAGCAGTACTTC.

The V and J genes are TRBV7-2 and TRBJ2-5; 11 nucleotides align to TRBD2. V lost 4 bases, J lost 4 bases, and 2 bases stayed unmatched. The CDR3 contains 14 residues. From germline, CDR1 is SGHTA and CDR2 FQGNSA. CDR3 bases: TGTGCCAGCAGCTCTAGCGGGGGGCTAGAGACCCAGTACTTC. As protein: CASSSSGGLETQYF.

V gene TRBV12-3 or TRBV12-4 combines with J gene TRBJ2-3, with no clear D. CDR3 length: 12 amino acids. Trimming shortened V by 4 bases and J by 14 bases, and 16 bases separated the two germline ends. CDR3: CASSWPRGYAYF. CDR3 DNA: TGTGCCAGCAGTTGGCCCCGCGGATATGCGTATTTT.

V usage is TRBV5-6 and J usage is TRBJ1-3; TRBD1 matches at 9 bases. The J segment lost 3 bases and the V segment lost 2 bases, leaving 3 bases of the junction unmatched. The length of the CDR3 is 15 residues. The germline V gene has CDR1 SGHDT and CDR2 YYEEEE. CDR3 nucleotide sequence: TGTGCCAGCAGCTTAAGGGGACAGGGTGGAAACACCATATATTTT. As protein: CASSLRGQGGNTIYF.

The chain combines TRBV30 with TRBJ2-7; D may be TRBD2 (5 bases). The V gene's germline CDR1 is GTSNPN and CDR2 SVGIG (reference sequence). V was clipped by 2 bases and J by 3 bases, with 14 bases between them. This CDR3 region has 14 residues. CDR3 amino acids: CAWSRSGPYYEQYF. Written as DNA, the CDR3 is TGTGCCTGGAGTAGAAGCGGACCTTACTACGAGCAGTACTTC.

This CDR3 reads CSANEDTQYF. CDR3 nucleotide sequence: TGCAGTGCTAATGAGGATACGCAGTATTTT. The chain couples TRBV20-1 to TRBJ2-3; D ambiguous. V was pared by 4 bases and J by 6 bases, with 5 bases between. CDR1 is DFQATT and CDR2 is SNEGSKA in the germline V gene (reference sequence). CDR3 length equals 10 residues.

This clone was picked up one time. The rearrangement uses TRBV3-1 (or the pseudogene TRBV3-2) and TRBJ2-1, with 13 bases that match TRBD2. This CDR3 contains 16 residues. V dropped 1 base and J dropped 8; count of bases not matched to a gene: 5. CDR1 and CDR2 from the germline V gene are LGHDT and YNNKEL (reference sequence). CDR3 bases: TGTGCCAGCAGCCAAGCACTAGCGGGGGGGCTGGATGAGCAGTTCTTC. Protein sequence: CASSQALAGGLDEQFF.